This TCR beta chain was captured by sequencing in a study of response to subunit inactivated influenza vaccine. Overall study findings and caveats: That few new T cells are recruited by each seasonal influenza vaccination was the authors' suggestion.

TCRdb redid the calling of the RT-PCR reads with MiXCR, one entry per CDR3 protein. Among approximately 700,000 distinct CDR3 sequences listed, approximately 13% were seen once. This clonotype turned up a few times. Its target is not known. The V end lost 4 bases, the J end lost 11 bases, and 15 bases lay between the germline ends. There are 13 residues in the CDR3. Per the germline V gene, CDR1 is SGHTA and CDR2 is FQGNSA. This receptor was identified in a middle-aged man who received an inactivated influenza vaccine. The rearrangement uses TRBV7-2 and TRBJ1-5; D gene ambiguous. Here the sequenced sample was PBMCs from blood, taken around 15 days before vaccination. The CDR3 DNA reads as TGTGCCAGCAGCTCTTCAGGCGGCGAGTCCCAGCATTTT. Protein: CASSSSGGESQHF.